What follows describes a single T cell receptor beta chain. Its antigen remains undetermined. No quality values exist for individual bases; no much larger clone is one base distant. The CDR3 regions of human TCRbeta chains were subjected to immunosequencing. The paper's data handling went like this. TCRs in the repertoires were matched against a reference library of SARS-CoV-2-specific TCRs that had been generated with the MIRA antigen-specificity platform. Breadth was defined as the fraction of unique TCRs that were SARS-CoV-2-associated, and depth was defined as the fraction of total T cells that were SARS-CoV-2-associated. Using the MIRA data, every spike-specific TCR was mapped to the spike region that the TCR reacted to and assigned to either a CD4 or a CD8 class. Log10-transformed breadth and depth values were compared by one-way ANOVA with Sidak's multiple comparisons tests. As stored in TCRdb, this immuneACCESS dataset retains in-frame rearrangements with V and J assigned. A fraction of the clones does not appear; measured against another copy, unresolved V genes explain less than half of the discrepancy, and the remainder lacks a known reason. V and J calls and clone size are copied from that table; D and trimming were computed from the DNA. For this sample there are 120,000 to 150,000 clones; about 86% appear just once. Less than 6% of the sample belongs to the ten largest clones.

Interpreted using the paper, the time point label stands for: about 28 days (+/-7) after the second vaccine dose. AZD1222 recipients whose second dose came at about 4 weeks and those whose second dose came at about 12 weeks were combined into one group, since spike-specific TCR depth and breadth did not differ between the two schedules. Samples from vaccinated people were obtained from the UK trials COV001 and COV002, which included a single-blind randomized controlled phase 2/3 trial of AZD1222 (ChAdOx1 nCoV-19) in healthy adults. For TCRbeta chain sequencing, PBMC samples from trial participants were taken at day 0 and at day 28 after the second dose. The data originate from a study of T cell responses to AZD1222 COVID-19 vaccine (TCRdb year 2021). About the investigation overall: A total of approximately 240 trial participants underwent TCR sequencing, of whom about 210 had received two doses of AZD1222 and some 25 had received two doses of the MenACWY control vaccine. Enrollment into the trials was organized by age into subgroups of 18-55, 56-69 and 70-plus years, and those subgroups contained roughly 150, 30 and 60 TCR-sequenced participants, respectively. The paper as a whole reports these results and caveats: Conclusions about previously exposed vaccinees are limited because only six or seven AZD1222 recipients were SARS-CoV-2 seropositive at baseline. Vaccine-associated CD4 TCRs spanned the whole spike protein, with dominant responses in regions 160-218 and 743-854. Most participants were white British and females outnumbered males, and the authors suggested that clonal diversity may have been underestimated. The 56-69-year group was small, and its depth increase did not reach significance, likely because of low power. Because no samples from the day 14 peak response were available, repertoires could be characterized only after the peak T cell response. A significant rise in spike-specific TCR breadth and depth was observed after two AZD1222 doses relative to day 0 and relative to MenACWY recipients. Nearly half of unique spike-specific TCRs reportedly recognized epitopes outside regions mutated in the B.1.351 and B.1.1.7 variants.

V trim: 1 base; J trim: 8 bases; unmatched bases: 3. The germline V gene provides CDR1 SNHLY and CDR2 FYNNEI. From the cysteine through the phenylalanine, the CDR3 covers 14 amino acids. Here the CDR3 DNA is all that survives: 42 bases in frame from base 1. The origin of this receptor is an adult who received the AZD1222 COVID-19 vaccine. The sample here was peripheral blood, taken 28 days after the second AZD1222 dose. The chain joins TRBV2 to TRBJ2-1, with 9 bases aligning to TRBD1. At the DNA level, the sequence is TGTGCCAGCAGTGAAGACAGGGGGCCGGATGAGCAGTTCTTC. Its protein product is CASSEDRGPDEQFF.